The 28 T cell receptor beta chains listed next were all sequenced from one sample in a study of shared clonotypes between healthy human individuals. Using immunoSEQ multiplex PCR, the repertoire was profiled, and TCRdb retains in-frame clones only, with some absent. The sample yields about 600,000 clones, almost 97% seen once. Sequenced input: naive CD4+ T cells sorted from blood. The sample's subset: CD45RA+ positively selected. These receptors came from a woman aged 25 to 39 in good health.

This clone was seen a single time. The CDR3 sequence: CASSLGRAGSYEQYF. The DNA of the CDR3 is TGTGCCAGCAGCTTAGGTCGGGCAGGGTCCTACGAGCAGTACTTC. The V gene is TRBV11-2, the J gene TRBJ2-7; possibly TRBD1 for D (5 bases). Germline V gene sequence: CDR1 SGHAT, CDR2 FQNNGV. The CDR3 has 15 residues. Deletions cut 1 base from V and 1 base from J, with 11 bases between.

V gene TRBV11-2 combines with J gene TRBJ1-4, with 8 bases fitting TRBD1. CDR3 size: 13 residues. The ends lost 3 bases at V and 10 bases at J; junction bases unmatched: 4. Germline CDR1 and CDR2: SGHAT and FQNNGV. CDR3: CASSFEGQGKLFF. The CDR3 DNA follows: TGTGCCAGCAGCTTTGAAGGACAGGGAAAACTGTTTTTT.

The V gene is TRBV6-1, the J gene TRBJ1-5; TRBD1 might be the D (6 bases). V was pared by 6 bases and J by 6 bases, with 9 bases between. CDR1 is MNHNS and CDR2 is SASEGT in the germline V gene. This CDR3 has 12 residues. The CDR3 DNA is TGTGCCAGCAGGCTAGGGGGTCAGCCCCAGCATTTT. Translating it yields CASRLGGQPQHF.

The chain employs TRBV28 and TRBJ1-2, with a tentative D call TRBD1 (5 bases). The CDR3 consists of 13 residues. V lost 3 bases to trimming and J lost 8 bases, with 13 bases between them. Germline V gene data show CDR1 as MDHEN and CDR2 as SYDVKM. DNA for the CDR3: TGTGCCAGCAGTTTGGGGGGAGTGAGGGGCTACACCTTC. Protein product: CASSLGGVRGYTF.

This chain joins TRBV29-1 and TRBJ1-4, with 8 bases aligning to TRBD1. Germline V lookup: CDR1 SQVTM, CDR2 ANQGSEA. After removal of 4 bases from V and 7 bases from J, the junction contained 11 bases not matched to a gene. CDR3 length: 15 amino acids. CDR3 sequence: CSVAHDRGGGEKLFF. The CDR3 bases are TGCAGCGTTGCCCACGACAGGGGAGGTGGTGAAAAACTGTTTTTT.

This clone was counted a single time. The V gene is TRBV5-1, the J gene TRBJ2-1; the D is unclear. The V gene's germline CDR1 is SGHRS and CDR2 YFSETQ. Trimming removed 2 bases at V and 2 bases at J, with 8 bases between. This CDR3 has 14 amino acids. The CDR3 sequence: CASSLALTYNEQFF. CDR3 nucleotides: TGCGCCAGCAGCTTAGCACTTACCTACAATGAGCAGTTCTTC. The variable domain in full, completed from reference TRBV5-1 and TRBJ2-1, reads KAGVTQTPRYLIKTRGQQVTLSCSPISGHRSVSWYQQTPGQGLQFLFEYFSETQRNKGNFPGRFSGRQFSNSRSEMNVSTLELGDSALYLCASSLALTYNEQFFGPGTRLTVL.

This clone has only one observation. The chain uses TRBV2 and TRBJ1-5; TRBD1 is a possible D gene (6 bases). Germline V gene lookup returns CDR1 SNHLY and CDR2 FYNNEI. The CDR3 extends over 13 amino acids. V was clipped by 6 bases and J by 6 bases, with 12 bases between them. CDR3 sequence reads: CASSQQGTQPQHF. The CDR3 coding sequence is TGTGCCAGCAGCCAACAGGGAACTCAGCCCCAGCATTTT.

The chain joins TRBV7-6 to TRBJ1-1, with a possible D match to TRBD1 (5 bases). CDR1 is SGHVS, CDR2 FNYEAQ, per germline. Trimming took off 5 bases at V and 7 bases at J, with 14 bases between the two ends. The length of the CDR3 is 13 residues. CDR3 sequence reads: CASSPGTGIEAFF. The CDR3 region has the DNA TGTGCCAGCAGCCCCGGGACGGGGATTGAAGCTTTCTTT.

The rearrangement uses TRBV28 and TRBJ1-2; 7 bases are a match to TRBD1. CDR3 length equals 13 residues. Germline trimming cut 5 bases from V and 8 bases from J; bases unmatched to any gene: 8. The V gene's germline CDR1 is MDHEN and CDR2 SYDVKM. The CDR3 DNA follows: TGTGCCAGCAGTCCTCCTGACAGGGCCGGCTACACCTTC. Its translation is CASSPPDRAGYTF.

CDR3 residues: CASSVGLAGDYEQYF. The CDR3 DNA sequence: TGTGCCAGCAGCGTAGGGCTAGCGGGAGACTACGAGCAGTACTTC. J is TRBJ2-7 and V is TRBV9, with 10 bases identical to TRBD2. The CDR3 has 15 amino acids. Germline assignment: CDR1 SGDLS and CDR2 YYNGEE. V trimming: 0 bases; J trimming: 3 bases; junction bases outside the gene matches: 3.

The J gene is TRBJ2-3, the V gene TRBV4-1; D remains unclear. This CDR3 region has 17 residues. Trimming left V 2 bases short and J 1 base short, with 16 bases between. Germline V gene data show CDR1 as MGHRA and CDR2 as YSYEKL. The CDR3 loop reads CASSQPLAKTGTDTQYF. CDR3 DNA: TGCGCCAGCAGCCAACCCTTAGCTAAGACTGGCACAGATACGCAGTATTTT.

The chain is built from TRBV6-6 and TRBJ1-3; no clear D. Per germline, CDR1 MNHNY and CDR2 SVGAGI (reference sequence). This CDR3 contains 14 residues. Trimming removed 5 bases at V and 0 bases at J, with 8 bases between. CDR3 sequence: CASSPTSSGNTIYF. Written as DNA, the CDR3 is TGTGCCAGCAGTCCGACGAGCTCTGGAAACACCATATATTTT.

The chain links TRBV7-6 to TRBJ2-3; 9 bases line up with TRBD1. The CDR3 totals 20 residues. V dropped 2 bases and J dropped 4; count of bases not matched to a gene: 19. Per germline, CDR1 SGHVS and CDR2 FNYEAQ. The CDR3 is CASSLIPAGQGIGSADTQYF. CDR3 coding DNA: TGTGCCAGCAGCTTAATCCCCGCGGGACAGGGAATCGGGAGTGCAGATACGCAGTATTTT. The whole variable domain, filled in from reference TRBV7-6 and TRBJ2-3, reads GAGVSQSPRYKVTKRGQDVALRCDPISGHVSLYWYRQALGQGPEFLTYFNYEAQQDKSGLPNDRFSAERPEGSISTLTIQRTEQRDSAMYRCASSLIPAGQGIGSADTQYFGPGTRLTVL.

The chain is built from TRBV28 and TRBJ1-2, with D possibly TRBD1 on 6 matching bases. The germline CDR1 and CDR2 sequences are MDHEN and SYDVKM. The V end lost 5 bases, the J end lost 4 bases, and 14 bases lay between the germline ends. CDR3 length: 14 residues. CDR3 in amino acids: CASSAQQGVYGYTF. The CDR3 nucleotides are TGTGCCAGCAGTGCCCAACAGGGAGTCTATGGCTACACCTTC.

The chain joins TRBV11-2 to TRBJ1-2; a possible D gene is TRBD1 (6 bases). The V end was cut by 5 bases, the J end by 0 bases, with 19 bases between. Germline V gives CDR1 SGHAT, CDR2 FQNNGV. The CDR3 consists of 17 residues. The CDR3: CASSRGQHYLTNYGYTF. The CDR3 DNA follows: TGTGCCAGCAGCAGAGGACAGCACTACCTCACTAACTATGGCTACACCTTC.

The chain carries TRBV11-3 and TRBJ2-7, with 10 bases identical to TRBD1. V shed 5 bases and J 11 bases; nucleotides not matched to a gene: 12. CDR1 and CDR2 from the germline V gene are SGHNT and YENEEA. There are 14 residues in the CDR3. The CDR3 DNA follows: TGTGCCAGCAGCCCAAATCCGGGACAGGGGTTCAAGTACTTC. This translates into CASSPNPGQGFKYF.

The chain has TRBV2 and TRBJ2-3; D call uncertain. Germline V gives CDR1 SNHLY, CDR2 FYNNEI. This CDR3 contains 13 residues. Trimming removed 4 bases at V and 3 bases at J, with 8 bases between. As DNA, the CDR3 is TGTGCCAGCAGTGCCCTGCGGACAGATACGCAGTATTTT. Its translation: CASSALRTDTQYF. The full variable domain, with the rest looked up from reference TRBV2 and TRBJ2-3, is EPEVTQTPSHQVTQMGQEVILRCVPISNHLYFYWYRQILGQKVEFLVSFYNNEISEKSEIFDDQFSVERPDGSNFTLKIRSTKLEDSAMYFCASSALRTDTQYFGPGTRLTVL.

The chain combines TRBV29-1 with TRBJ1-5, with a weak D call TRBD1 (6 bases). Looked up from germline, CDR1 is SQVTM and CDR2 is ANQGSEA. This CDR3 is built from 12 residues. V was shortened by 6 bases and J by 7 bases, with 13 bases between the two germline ends. The DNA of the CDR3 is TGCAGCGTCGCAGGGGCAAACCAGCCCCAGCATTTT. This gives the protein CSVAGANQPQHF.

This sequence joins TRBV15 and TRBJ1-1; D is uncertain. In germline, CDR1 is LNHNV, CDR2 YYDKDF (reference sequence). This CDR3 region has 15 residues. Trimming took 0 bases from V and 6 from J, leaving 14 bases between them. DNA of the CDR3: TGTGCCACCAGCAGAGATGGCCCCGGGTATTCTGAAGCTTTCTTT. It yields the protein CATSRDGPGYSEAFF.

The V call is TRBV28, the J call TRBJ1-5; 7 positions match TRBD1. The CDR3 loop spans 14 amino acids. V shed 8 bases, J shed 7 bases, and the junction held 11 bases outside the gene matches. The V gene's germline CDR1 is MDHEN and CDR2 SYDVKM. The CDR3, as DNA: TGTGCCAGCGAAACTGACAGGGTTTACCAGCCCCAGCATTTT. Translated, it gives CASETDRVYQPQHF.

This chain connects TRBV5-1 to TRBJ2-5; the match to TRBD1 covers 7 bases. Germline assignment: CDR1 SGHRS and CDR2 YFSETQ. V gave up 4 bases and J gave up 1 base; unmatched junction bases: 4. This CDR3 is 14 amino acids long. CDR3 sequence reads: CASSARDSQETQYF. CDR3 sequence (DNA): TGCGCCAGCAGCGCAAGGGACAGCCAAGAGACCCAGTACTTC.

The chain has TRBV9 and TRBJ2-3, with D perhaps matching TRBD2 (6 bases). V was pared by 0 bases and J by 4 bases, with 12 bases between. This CDR3 is 15 amino acids long. The germline CDR1 and CDR2 sequences are SGDLS and YYNGEE. CDR3 amino acids: CASSVVGSEADTQYF. As DNA, the CDR3 is TGTGCCAGCAGCGTAGTCGGGAGCGAGGCAGATACGCAGTATTTT.

V usage is TRBV18 and J usage is TRBJ2-5; tentatively, D is TRBD1 (5 bases). The J call is in doubt because the DNA end fits TRBJ2-7 better. Germline values: CDR1 KGHSH, CDR2 LQKENI. This CDR3 is 15 amino acids long. CDR3 sequence: CASSPAQGSSYEQYF. CDR3 coding DNA: TGTGCCAGCTCACCAGCGCAGGGTAGCTCCTACGAGCAGTACTTC.

The V gene is TRBV28, the J gene TRBJ1-2; TRBD1 matches 10 bases. CDR1 MDHEN and CDR2 SYDVKM come from the germline V gene. V was pared by 6 bases and J by 8 bases, with 6 bases of the junction left unmatched. The CDR3 extends over 13 amino acids. The CDR3 loop reads CASRGTGVDGYTF. CDR3 nucleotide sequence: TGTGCCAGCAGAGGGACAGGGGTCGACGGCTACACCTTC.

The chain carries TRBV13 and TRBJ1-1; the D gene is possibly TRBD1 (5 bases). There are 14 residues in the CDR3. The V end was cut by 5 bases, the J end by 1 base, with 11 bases between. Germline CDR1 reads PRHDT; CDR2 reads FYEKMQ (reference sequence). The CDR3 DNA sequence: TGTGCCAGCAGCGCGGGACCGCAGAACACTGAAGCTTTCTTT. This codes for CASSAGPQNTEAFF. Full variable domain (rest looked up from reference TRBV13 and TRBJ1-1): AAGVIQSPRHLIKEKRETATLKCYPIPRHDTVYWYQQGPGQDPQFLISFYEKMQSDKGSIPDRFSAQQFSDYHSELNMSSLELGDSALYFCASSAGPQNTEAFFGQGTRLTVV.

A few counts support this clone. The rearrangement links TRBV28 to TRBJ1-1; D unclear. The CDR3 extends over 13 amino acids. CDR1 and CDR2 from the germline V gene are MDHEN and SYDVKM. Trimming took off 5 bases at V and 1 base at J, with 8 bases between the two ends. The CDR3 nucleotides read TGTGCCAGCAGTACCCACCGGAACACTGAAGCTTTCTTT. It codes for CASSTHRNTEAFF.

The rearrangement uses TRBV6-5 and TRBJ2-5, with a possible D match to TRBD2 (7 bases). TRBJ2-7 explains the end of the DNA better; the J call may be wrong. The CDR3 consists of 14 residues. Germline loops: CDR1 MNHEY, CDR2 SVGAGI. CDR3 sequence (DNA): TGTGCCAGCAGTAACAGGGAGGGTCGCTACGAGCAGTACTTC. Translated: CASSNREGRYEQYF.

The gene calls are TRBV5-5 and TRBJ2-2, with 9 bases identical to TRBD2. Germline V CDR1 and CDR2: SGHKS, YYEKEE (reference sequence). The CDR3 length is 16 residues. Trimming removed 3 bases from V and 0 bases from J; junction bases left unmatched: 3. The CDR3 sequence: CASSSLAGSNTGELFF. The CDR3 coding sequence is TGTGCCAGCAGCTCACTAGCGGGCTCGAACACCGGGGAGCTGTTTTTT.